This entry concerns a single T cell receptor beta chain. The data stem from a study of T-cell reconstitution after alpha-beta-depleted transplantation in children. Researchers prepared the TCRbeta library using unique molecular identifiers, the study reports. TCRdb re-derived calls from the PCR reads in MiXCR, one entry per CDR3 protein. This table holds hundreds of thousands of distinct CDR3 sequences, around 17% found once. This TCR derives from a human donor who donated a stem cell graft to a child with acute myeloid leukemia. The specimen comprised PBMCs from the stem cell graft donor, sampled from the stem cell graft.

The CDR3 spells CASSFSSGPNTEAFF. DNA of the CDR3: TGCGCCAGCAGCTTTTCTTCAGGTCCCAACACTGAAGCTTTCTTT. The chain combines TRBV5-1 with TRBJ1-1, with D unclear. Germline CDR1 reads SGHRS; CDR2 reads YFSETQ. With 2 bases removed from V and 2 bases from J, the gap between germline ends came to 13 bases. The CDR3 length is 15 residues.